This T cell receptor (beta chain) originates from a study of PD-1 blockade in classical Hodgkin lymphoma. Study-wide background: Nivolumab dosed at 3 mg/kg went to patients intravenously every 2 weeks.

TCRdb keeps only in-frame clones here, not all; method: immunoSEQ multiplex PCR. The table includes about 39,000 clones, 77% detected once. Study results and limitations: Whereas CD4+ TCR diversity had risen significantly by C4D1, CD8+ TCR diversity had not.

Details on this clone: Its antigen is undetermined.

Indicated time point: cycle 4 day 1 (C4D1), after less than 7 weeks of nivolumab. All patients relapsed after autologous stem cell transplantation, and brentuximab vedotin exposure varied. This TCR was recovered from a human donor with classical Hodgkin lymphoma. The specimen was peripheral blood mononuclear cells (PBMCs), collected before the fourth cycle of nivolumab.

The CDR3 DNA reads TGCAGCGTTGAGGGGGACATCCCAGGCTATGGCTACACCTTC. Amino acid sequence: CSVEGDIPGYGYTF. The chain is built from TRBV29-1 and TRBJ1-2; TRBD1 might be the D (6 bases). Germline-derived CDR1 and CDR2 are SQVTM and ANQGSEA. The CDR3 runs 14 residues. V was clipped by 3 bases and J by 4 bases, with 15 bases between them.